The T cell receptor beta chain described here comes from a study of memory CD4+ T cells and cytomegalovirus serostatus. Whole-study results and caveats: About 40% of the roughly 160 known CMV-associated TCRbeta sequences appeared in CD4+ memory.

This clone appeared a single time. Its target is not known. The sort gate was single viable CD3+CD4+CD8-CD45RO+ cells for memory CD4+ T cells. Sequenced by immunoSEQ multiplex PCR; TCRdb stores in-frame clones only, minus some. Of some 54,000 clones in the sample, 83% were seen once. Trimming left V 3 bases short and J 2 bases short, with 7 bases between. The CDR3 covers 13 residues. Germline V CDR1 and CDR2: LGHNA, YSLEER. The chain uses TRBV4-3 and TRBJ2-5; the D gene is possibly TRBD2 (6 bases). The sequenced sample consisted of memory CD4+ T cells from blood. The receptor comes from an adult in good health and CMV-seropositive. The CDR3 region is CASSHGTQETQYF. In DNA form, the CDR3 reads TGCGCCAGCAGCCACGGGACTCAAGAGACCCAGTACTTC.